Here is one TCR beta chain with its context. Its matching antigen is unknown. These data originate in a study of cytomegalovirus exposure and HLA in healthy donors. At the level of the study: Of over 300 genotyped donors, 81% clustered with self-reported Caucasian donors.

Findings of the study overall: Previously analyzed data showed that most TCR beta V segments were productive at a frequency of about 90% or about 30%.

PCR was performed using 60 Vbeta and 13 Jbeta primers. Only in-frame clones appear in the TCRdb table, and some are missing; sequencing was by immunoSEQ multiplex PCR. Among 90,000 or so clones listed, roughly four fifths were seen once. This CDR3 region has 15 residues. V was pared by 2 bases and J by 7 bases, with 17 bases between. Germline values: CDR1 SGHAT, CDR2 FQNNGV. This chain joins TRBV11-2 and TRBJ1-1; D is possibly TRBD1 (6 bases). Sequencing input: PBMCs. The receptor comes from a man aged 30-40 years in good health and CMV-seropositive. The CDR3 region is CASSLNLQGWSEAFF. Written as DNA, the CDR3 is TGTGCCAGCAGCTTAAATCTACAGGGTTGGAGTGAAGCTTTCTTT.